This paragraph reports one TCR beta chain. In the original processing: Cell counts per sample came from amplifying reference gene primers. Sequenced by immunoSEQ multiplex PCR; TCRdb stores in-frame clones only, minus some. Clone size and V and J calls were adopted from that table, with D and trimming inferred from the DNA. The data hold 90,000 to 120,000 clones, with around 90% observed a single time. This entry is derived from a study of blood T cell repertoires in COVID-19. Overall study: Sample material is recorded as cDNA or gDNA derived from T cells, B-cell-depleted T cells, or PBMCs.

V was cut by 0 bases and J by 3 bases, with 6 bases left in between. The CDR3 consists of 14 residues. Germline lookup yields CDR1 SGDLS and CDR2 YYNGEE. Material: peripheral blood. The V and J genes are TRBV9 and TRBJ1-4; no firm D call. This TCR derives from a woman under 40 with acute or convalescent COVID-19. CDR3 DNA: TGTGCCAGCAGCGTAGGTGGAGCTAATGAAAAACTGTTTTTT. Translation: CASSVGGANEKLFF.